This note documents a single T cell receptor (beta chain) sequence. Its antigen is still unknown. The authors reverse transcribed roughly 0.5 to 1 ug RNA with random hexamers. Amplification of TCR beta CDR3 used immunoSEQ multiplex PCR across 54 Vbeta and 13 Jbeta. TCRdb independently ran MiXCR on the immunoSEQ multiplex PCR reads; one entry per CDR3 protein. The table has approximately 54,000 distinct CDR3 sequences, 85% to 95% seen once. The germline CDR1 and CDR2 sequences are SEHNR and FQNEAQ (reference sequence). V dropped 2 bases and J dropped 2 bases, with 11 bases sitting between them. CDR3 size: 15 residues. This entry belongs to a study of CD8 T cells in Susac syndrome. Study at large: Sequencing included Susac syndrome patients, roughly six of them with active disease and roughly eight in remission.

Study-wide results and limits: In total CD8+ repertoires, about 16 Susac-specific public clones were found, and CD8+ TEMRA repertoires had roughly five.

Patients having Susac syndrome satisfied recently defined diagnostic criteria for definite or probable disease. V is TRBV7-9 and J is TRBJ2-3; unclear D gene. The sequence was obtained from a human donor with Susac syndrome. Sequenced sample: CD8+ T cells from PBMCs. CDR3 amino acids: CASSLSSSPTDTQYF. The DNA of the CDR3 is TGTGCCAGCAGCTTATCCAGCAGCCCCACAGATACGCAGTATTTT.